These T cell receptor beta chains were read from a single sample in a study of blood T cell repertoires in COVID-19. Assay used: immunoSEQ multiplex PCR; TCRdb lists only in-frame clones, some missing. The data show fewer than 250,000 clones, about 85% seen once. The material sequenced was peripheral blood. The source is a man aged 40-49 years with acute or convalescent COVID-19. The CDR3 runs from the conserved cysteine through the conserved F or W. A D gene is named only where the DNA matches it firmly. Clone size is stated in some rows and not others, as once, few, many or a class when expanded.

length: 14; J: TRBJ1-1; D: TRBD1; size: NA; V: TRBV9; DNA: TGTGCCAGCAGCGCAGGGGGCACAGGGACTGAAGCTTTCTTT; CDR3: CASSAGGTGTEAFF
length: 14; J: TRBJ1-2; D: TRBD1; size: once; V: TRBV7-2; DNA: TGTGCCAGCAGCTCGTTACAGACAGGGCGGGGCTACACCTTC; CDR3: CASSSLQTGRGYTF
length: 14; J: TRBJ2-7; D: TRBD2; size: NA; V: TRBV18; DNA: TGTGCCAGCTCACCTTCGAGCGGGGGCTACGAGCAGTACTTC; CDR3: CASSPSSGGYEQYF
length: 16; J: TRBJ2-2; D: TRBD1; size: NA; V: TRBV14; DNA: TGTGCCAGCAGCCAAGTCAGGACAGGGAGAGCCGGGGAGCTGTTTTTT; CDR3: CASSQVRTGRAGELFF
length: 12; J: TRBJ1-1; D: NA; size: few; V: TRBV21-1; DNA: TGTGCCAGCAGCAATCTCGGGGGGGAAGCTTTCTTT; CDR3: CASSNLGGEAFF
length: 16; J: TRBJ1-5; D: NA; size: NA; V: TRBV27; DNA: TGTGCCAGCAGTTTATCGTACCAGGGTAGCAATCAGCCCCAGCATTTT; CDR3: CASSLSYQGSNQPQHF
length: 16; J: TRBJ1-5; D: TRBD1; size: NA; V: TRBV18; DNA: TGTGCCAGCTCACCTCCCGGGACAGGGAGGGATCAGCCCCAGCATTTT; CDR3: CASSPPGTGRDQPQHF
length: 15; J: TRBJ2-5; D: NA; size: NA; V: TRBV19; DNA: TGTGCCAGTAGTATGGTCGGGGTGCCCCAAGAGACCCAGTACTTC; CDR3: CASSMVGVPQETQYF
length: 16; J: TRBJ2-3; D: TRBD1; size: NA; V: TRBV5-1; DNA: TGCGCCAGCAGCGCCACTCTCGGGACAGGGGAAGATACGCAGTATTTT; CDR3: CASSATLGTGEDTQYF
length: 14; J: TRBJ2-3; D: NA; size: NA; V: TRBV7-2; DNA: TGTGCCAGCAGCTTAGAACGGGGGACAGATACGCAGTATTTT; CDR3: CASSLERGTDTQYF
length: 10; J: TRBJ1-5; D: NA; size: once; V: TRBV28; DNA: TGTGCCAGCAGTTTCGGGCCCCAGCATTTT; CDR3: CASSFGPQHF
length: 15; J: TRBJ1-5; D: NA; size: NA; V: TRBV6-2/TRBV6-3; DNA: TGTGCCAGCAGTTTTAGGGGTACAGGGACCCAGCCCCAGCATTTT; CDR3: CASSFRGTGTQPQHF
length: 15; J: TRBJ2-1; D: TRBD1; size: NA; V: TRBV15; DNA: TGTGCCACCAGCGGACCGGGACAGGCCCACAATGAGCAGTTCTTC; CDR3: CATSGPGQAHNEQFF
length: 11; J: TRBJ2-1; D: NA; size: once; V: TRBV20-1; DNA: TGCAGTGCTACGAGTGGGGGGTGGCAGTTCTTC; CDR3: CSATSGGWQFF
length: 15; J: TRBJ2-7; D: TRBD1; size: NA; V: TRBV11-2; DNA: TGTGCCAGCAGCTTAATGCAGGGGGTCGGCTACGAGCAGTACTTC; CDR3: CASSLMQGVGYEQYF
length: 14; J: TRBJ1-1; D: TRBD1; size: NA; V: TRBV6-4; DNA: TGTGCCAGCAGTGAACAGGGGAGAGGGACTGAAGCTTTCTTT; CDR3: CASSEQGRGTEAFF
length: 16; J: TRBJ2-7; D: NA; size: NA; V: TRBV5-1; DNA: TGCGCCAGCAGCTGGGCCTTGGCAGGGCTAACCTACGAGCAGTACTTC; CDR3: CASSWALAGLTYEQYF
length: 14; J: TRBJ1-1; D: TRBD1; size: NA; V: TRBV29-1; DNA: TGCAGCGTTGAGGCCGTGACAGGGAGCACTGAAGCTTTCTTT; CDR3: CSVEAVTGSTEAFF
length: 16; J: TRBJ1-2; D: TRBD1; size: NA; V: TRBV27; DNA: TGTGCCAGCAGTTTAAACCTAGGGACAGGGATAAATGGCTACACCTTC; CDR3: CASSLNLGTGINGYTF
length: 13; J: TRBJ1-1; D: NA; size: few; V: TRBV10-1; DNA: TGCGCCAGACGGACAGAGACGAACACTGAAGCTTTCTTT; CDR3: CARRTETNTEAFF
length: 15; J: TRBJ2-1; D: TRBD1; size: NA; V: TRBV27; DNA: TGTGCCAGCAGTTTCGGACAGGGGGCCTACAATGAGCAGTTCTTC; CDR3: CASSFGQGAYNEQFF
length: 15; J: TRBJ1-1; D: NA; size: NA; V: TRBV5-1; DNA: TGCGCCAGCAGCATGGGATGGGGCTGGAACACTGAAGCTTTCTTT; CDR3: CASSMGWGWNTEAFF
length: 15; J: TRBJ1-5; D: TRBD1; size: few; V: TRBV5-6; DNA: TGTGCCAGCAGCCACGGACAGGGAAGCAATCAGCCCCAGCATTTT; CDR3: CASSHGQGSNQPQHF
length: 15; J: TRBJ2-7; D: TRBD2; size: NA; V: TRBV9; DNA: TGTGCCAGCAGCTCCCACTCGGGACTAGATCTCGAGCAGTACTTC; CDR3: CASSSHSGLDLEQYF
length: 14; J: TRBJ1-2; D: TRBD1; size: NA; V: TRBV19; DNA: TGTGCCAGTAGTCCCCGGGACAGGGACTATGGCTACACCTTC; CDR3: CASSPRDRDYGYTF
length: 14; J: TRBJ1-2; D: TRBD1; size: NA; V: TRBV27; DNA: TGTGCCAGCAGGTCCCAGGGACAGGTCTATGGCTACACCTTC; CDR3: CASRSQGQVYGYTF
length: 17; J: TRBJ1-5; D: TRBD1; size: few; V: TRBV16; DNA: TGTGCCAGCAGCCAAATTAAGGGTACAGGGGACAATCAGCCCCAGCATTTT; CDR3: CASSQIKGTGDNQPQHF
length: 18; J: TRBJ2-1; D: TRBD2; size: NA; V: TRBV7-6; DNA: TGTGCCAGCAGCTCTAGTACCCAACTAGCGGGTCCATACAATGAGCAGTTCTTC; CDR3: CASSSSTQLAGPYNEQFF
length: 15; J: TRBJ1-2; D: TRBD1; size: NA; V: TRBV27; DNA: TGTGCCAGCAGTTCAGTCGCGACAGGGAACTATGGCTACACCTTC; CDR3: CASSSVATGNYGYTF
length: 18; J: TRBJ1-2; D: TRBD1; size: NA; V: TRBV27; DNA: TGTGCCAGCAGTGTCTCCGGGACAGGGAGGTCCCATAACTATGGCTACACCTTC; CDR3: CASSVSGTGRSHNYGYTF
length: 15; J: TRBJ2-6; D: NA; size: NA; V: TRBV11-3; DNA: TGTGCCAGCAGCGTACAGGGAGCTGGGGCCAACGTCCTGACTTTC; CDR3: CASSVQGAGANVLTF
length: 14; J: TRBJ2-3; D: TRBD2; size: NA; V: TRBV5-1; DNA: TGCGCCAGCAGGGTAGCGGGAGGCACAGATACGCAGTATTTT; CDR3: CASRVAGGTDTQYF
length: 16; J: TRBJ2-1; D: TRBD1; size: NA; V: TRBV4-2; DNA: TGTGCCAGCAGCGGAGGACAGGTGGGATCCTACAATGAGCAGTTCTTC; CDR3: CASSGGQVGSYNEQFF
length: 15; J: TRBJ2-7; D: TRBD2; size: NA; V: TRBV19; DNA: TGTGCCAGTAGTATAGGACTAGCGGGGTACTACGAGCAGTACTTC; CDR3: CASSIGLAGYYEQYF
length: 18; J: TRBJ1-6; D: NA; size: NA; V: TRBV19; DNA: TGTGCCAGTAGTACAGGAGACGGGGGAAGTGCATACAATTCACCCCTCCACTTT; CDR3: CASSTGDGGSAYNSPLHF
length: 13; J: TRBJ1-2; D: TRBD1; size: NA; V: TRBV6-5; DNA: TGTGCCAGCAGTTTCGACAGGGTAGAGGGCTACACCTTC; CDR3: CASSFDRVEGYTF
length: 14; J: TRBJ1-3; D: NA; size: NA; V: TRBV9; DNA: TGTGCCAGCAGCGTGACAGACTCTGGAAACACCATATATTTT; CDR3: CASSVTDSGNTIYF